This TCR beta chain was identified during a study of PD-L1 blockade in urothelial cancer. Looking at the study overall: In terms of prior chemotherapy, patients had received 0 to 3 regimens. Counts from blood samples showed a median of roughly 140,000 T cells.

In its sample, this clone was seen once. Time point in this sample: pretreatment peripheral blood. Metastatic or locally advanced urothelial carcinoma was present in the patients. Patient sample counts ranged from 1 to 8, pretreatment and on-treatment. TCRdb's copy holds only in-frame clones and misses some; the assay was immunoSEQ multiplex PCR. The data contain about 52,000 clones, around 75% of them singletons. The receptor comes from a man between 65 and 80 years old with urothelial cancer. Specimen: PBMCs, collected around atezolizumab (anti-PD-L1) treatment.

This CDR3 reads CASSQGTGKGNTIYF. The CDR3 DNA is TGTGCCAGCAGCCAAGGGACAGGGAAAGGAAACACCATATATTTT. The gene calls are TRBV5-4 and TRBJ1-3, with 9 bases identical to TRBD1. The CDR3 covers 15 residues. Germline V gene sequence: CDR1 SGHNT, CDR2 YYREEE (reference sequence). The trim removed 4 bases at V and 4 bases at J, leaving 6 bases unmatched.